These 4 T cell receptor beta chains came from one sample sequenced in a study of blood T cell repertoires in COVID-19. The assay was immunoSEQ multiplex PCR, and TCRdb's table has in-frame clones only and misses some. The data hold under 300,000 clones, with 75% to 90% observed a single time. What was sequenced was peripheral blood. These receptor sequences come from a woman aged 40 to 49 with acute or convalescent COVID-19.

This chain links TRBV2 with TRBJ1-1; D unresolved. This CDR3 has 14 residues. V gave up 5 bases and J gave up 0 bases, with 10 bases separating them. Per germline, CDR1 SNHLY and CDR2 FYNNEI. The CDR3 protein is CASSTLTLNTEAFF. For the CDR3, the DNA is TGTGCCAGCAGTACATTAACCCTGAACACTGAAGCTTTCTTT.

The table lists this clone with a count of one. V is TRBV5-1 and J is TRBJ1-6; no clear D gene. Germline CDR1 and CDR2: SGHRS and YFSETQ. CDR3 length: 15 amino acids. Trimming took off 0 bases at V and 8 bases at J, with 12 bases between the two ends. CDR3 residues: CASSLEMASYSPLHF. The CDR3 region has the DNA TGCGCCAGCAGCTTGGAAATGGCATCTTATTCACCCCTCCACTTT.

The chain is built from TRBV18 and TRBJ1-2; 7 nucleotides align to TRBD1. Germline trimming cut 5 bases from V and 1 base from J; bases unmatched to any gene: 10. Germline CDR1 reads KGHSH; CDR2 reads LQKENI. This CDR3 comprises 16 residues. CDR3 sequence (DNA): TGTGCCAGCTCAAGGCGGGACAGTGGACTTAACTATGGCTACACCTTC. Its protein is CASSRRDSGLNYGYTF.

The gene calls are TRBV6-1 and TRBJ2-5, with 11 positions matching TRBD1. This CDR3 is 13 amino acids long. Germline CDR1 and CDR2: MNHNS and SASEGT. V was clipped by 10 bases and J by 7 bases; unmatched bases: 8. The CDR3 sequence is CATRTGGGGTQYF. CDR3 DNA: TGTGCCACAAGGACAGGGGGCGGGGGGACCCAGTACTTC.